Following are 9 T cell receptor beta chains from one sample sequenced in a study of blood T cells in healthy people across ages. Primed by a sample-barcoded 5' primer and a J-beta primer mix, a second PCR proceeded for about 6 to 12 cycles. TCRdb re-analysed the 5' RACE reads in MiXCR, keeping a single row per CDR3 protein. The sample shows about 840,000 distinct CDR3 sequences, under 35% of them seen only once. A further study also used this sample, focusing on T cells of mothers and their children.

The specimen was blood. The receptors derive from a woman in her forties in good health.

V usage is TRBV6-2 or TRBV6-3 and J usage is TRBJ2-7; TRBD1 aligns across 8 bases. There are 17 residues in the CDR3. Germline values: CDR1 MNHEY, CDR2 SVGEGT. The ends lost 6 bases at V and 1 base at J; junction bases unmatched: 14. The CDR3 spells CASSLDRAKLISYEQYF. The CDR3 nucleotides are TGTGCCAGCAGCCTGGACAGGGCCAAACTAATTTCCTACGAGCAGTACTTC.

This chain connects TRBV20-1 to TRBJ1-6; maybe TRBD1 (6 bases). The CDR3 extends over 15 amino acids. With 7 bases removed from V and 0 bases from J, the gap between germline ends came to 13 bases. The germline gives CDR1 DFQATT, CDR2 SNEGSKA (reference sequence). CDR3 residues: CSGGEGGSYNSPLHF. As DNA, the CDR3 is TGCAGTGGCGGGGAGGGGGGCTCCTATAATTCACCCCTCCACTTT.

This clonotype came up a few times. The V gene is TRBV7-2, the J gene TRBJ2-3; 13 bases map to TRBD2. This CDR3 region has 15 residues. Germline CDR1 SGHTA, CDR2 FQGNSA. V shed 3 bases and J 6 bases; nucleotides not matched to a gene: 3. The CDR3 DNA is TGTGCCAGCAGCTTGACTAGCGGGGGGCTGGATACGCAGTATTTT. Amino acid sequence: CASSLTSGGLDTQYF.

The chain recombines TRBV7-3 with TRBJ1-6, with D perhaps matching TRBD1 (5 bases). Trimming pared 3 bases from V and 7 bases from J, leaving 19 bases between. CDR1 and CDR2 from the germline V gene are SGHTA and FQGTGA. The CDR3 runs to 17 residues. CDR3 coding DNA: TGTGCCAGCAGCTTGGGGGGTACCAACCGACGGAATTCACCCCTCCACTTT. Protein product: CASSLGGTNRRNSPLHF.

Many counts were recorded for this clonotype. The rearrangement joins TRBV15 to TRBJ2-7; 11 bases match TRBD1. The CDR3 runs to 15 residues. V gave up 0 bases and J gave up 5 bases; unmatched junction bases: 3. Looked up from germline, CDR1 is LNHNV and CDR2 is YYDKDF (reference sequence). The CDR3: CATSRETGQGDEQYF. The CDR3 DNA reads TGTGCCACCAGCAGAGAGACGGGACAGGGGGACGAGCAGTACTTC.

The V gene is TRBV2, the J gene TRBJ2-1; TRBD1 matches 7 bases. The CDR3 consists of 13 residues. The V segment lost 3 bases and the J segment 14 bases; nucleotides outside the gene matches: 10. CDR1 and CDR2 from the germline V gene are SNHLY and FYNNEI. The CDR3 reads CASSEGRGSAEFF. For the CDR3, the DNA is TGTGCCAGCAGTGAGGGCAGGGGGTCGGCCGAGTTCTTC.

This clonotype was detected a few times. The chain is built from TRBV5-1 and TRBJ2-1; D might be TRBD2 (6 bases). Trimming left V 0 bases short and J 8 bases short, with 18 bases between. The V gene's germline CDR1 is SGHRS and CDR2 YFSETQ. This CDR3 is built from 16 residues. CDR3 residues: CASSLAGRWEIDEQFF. The CDR3 region has the DNA TGCGCCAGCAGCTTGGCCGGGAGATGGGAGATCGATGAGCAGTTCTTC.

V gene TRBV12-3 or TRBV12-4 combines with J gene TRBJ2-6, with D possibly TRBD1 on 8 matching bases. The CDR3 covers 16 residues. V lost 5 bases and J 3 bases, leaving 14 bases between the germline ends. CDR3 nucleotides: TGTGCCAGCAGTACAAGCGGGACAGGTGGGGCCAACGTCCTGACTTTC. It yields the protein CASSTSGTGGANVLTF.

The V gene is TRBV5-5, the J gene TRBJ2-5; 13 positions match TRBD2. Germline CDR1 and CDR2: SGHKS and YYEKEE (reference sequence). The CDR3 has 16 residues. Unmatched junction bases numbered 4, after V lost 1 base and J lost 4 bases. CDR3 residues: CASSLTSGGARETQYF. The CDR3 DNA reads TGTGCCAGCAGCTTGACTAGCGGGGGGGCCCGAGAGACCCAGTACTTC.